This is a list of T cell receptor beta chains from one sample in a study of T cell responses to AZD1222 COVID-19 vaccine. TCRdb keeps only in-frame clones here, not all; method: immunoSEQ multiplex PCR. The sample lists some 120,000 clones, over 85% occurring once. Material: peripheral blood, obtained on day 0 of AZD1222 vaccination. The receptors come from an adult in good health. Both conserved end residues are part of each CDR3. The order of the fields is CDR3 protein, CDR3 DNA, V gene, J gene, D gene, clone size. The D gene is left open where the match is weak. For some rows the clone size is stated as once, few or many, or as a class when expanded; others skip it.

CDR3 protein: CASSLTGAGDTQYF
CDR3 DNA: TGCGCCAGCAGCTTGACAGGTGCGGGAGATACGCAGTATTTT
V gene: TRBV5-1
J gene: TRBJ2-3
D gene: .
clone size: .

CDR3 protein: CSARGTSGSTDTQYF
CDR3 DNA: TGCAGCGCTCGAGGGACTAGCGGTAGCACAGATACGCAGTATTTT
V gene: TRBV29-1
J gene: TRBJ2-3
D gene: TRBD2
clone size: .

CDR3 protein: CASSPPNGQGNQPQHF
CDR3 DNA: TGTGCCAGCTCACCACCGAATGGACAGGGGAATCAGCCCCAGCATTTT
V gene: TRBV18
J gene: TRBJ1-5
D gene: TRBD1
clone size: .

CDR3 protein: CASSKGKPLTAEAFF
CDR3 DNA: TGTGCCAGCAGCAAAGGGAAACCATTGACCGCTGAAGCTTTCTTT
V gene: TRBV21-1
J gene: TRBJ1-1
D gene: .
clone size: .

CDR3 protein: CASSAGGRTEAFF
CDR3 DNA: TGCGCCAGCAGTGCGGGGGGGCGCACAGAAGCTTTCTTT
V gene: TRBV10-1
J gene: TRBJ1-1
D gene: .
clone size: .

CDR3 protein: CASSYDPLGGSDEKLFF
CDR3 DNA: TGTGCCAGCAGCTATGACCCCCTCGGGGGGAGTGATGAAAAACTGTTTTTT
V gene: TRBV7-9
J gene: TRBJ1-4
D gene: .
clone size: .

CDR3 protein: CASSEDRVQGYTF
CDR3 DNA: TGTGCCAGCAGTGAGGACAGGGTTCAAGGCTACACCTTC
V gene: TRBV6-1
J gene: TRBJ1-2
D gene: TRBD1
clone size: .

CDR3 protein: CASSQNTYYEQYF
CDR3 DNA: TGCGCCAGCAGCCAAAACACGTACTACGAGCAGTACTTC
V gene: TRBV5-1
J gene: TRBJ2-7
D gene: .
clone size: .

CDR3 protein: CASRGGISTDTQYF
CDR3 DNA: TGTGCCAGCAGAGGGGGGATTAGCACAGATACGCAGTATTTT
V gene: TRBV2
J gene: TRBJ2-3
D gene: .
clone size: .

CDR3 protein: CASSHSRDRDYTEAFF
CDR3 DNA: TGTGCCAGCAGCCATTCTAGGGACAGGGACTACACTGAAGCTTTCTTT
V gene: TRBV7-9
J gene: TRBJ1-1
D gene: TRBD1
clone size: .

CDR3 protein: CASSPGRMNTEAFF
CDR3 DNA: TGTGCCAGCAGCCCGGGACGGATGAACACTGAAGCTTTCTTT
V gene: TRBV3-1/TRBV3-2
J gene: TRBJ1-1
D gene: .
clone size: .

CDR3 protein: CATPDRLVGETQYF
CDR3 DNA: TGTGCCACACCGGACAGGTTGGTAGGAGAGACCCAGTACTTC
V gene: TRBV24-1
J gene: TRBJ2-5
D gene: TRBD1
clone size: .

CDR3 protein: CASSGGDSSYEQYF
CDR3 DNA: TGTGCCAGCTCGGGCGGGGACAGTTCCTACGAGCAGTACTTC
V gene: TRBV18
J gene: TRBJ2-7
D gene: .
clone size: .

CDR3 protein: CASGTITYGYTF
CDR3 DNA: TGTGCCAGCGGAACCATTACATATGGCTACACCTTC
V gene: TRBV3-1/TRBV3-2
J gene: TRBJ1-2
D gene: .
clone size: .

CDR3 protein: CASSLGQQGIEKLFF
CDR3 DNA: TGTGCCAGCAGCTTGGGTCAGCAGGGAATAGAAAAACTGTTTTTT
V gene: TRBV5-5
J gene: TRBJ1-4
D gene: .
clone size: .

CDR3 protein: CASRPKNEQYF
CDR3 DNA: TGTGCAAGTCGCCCAAAAAATGAGCAGTACTTC
V gene: TRBV12-2
J gene: TRBJ2-7
D gene: .
clone size: .

CDR3 protein: CASSNQGLYNSPLHF
CDR3 DNA: TGTGCCAGCAGTAATCAGGGACTCTATAATTCACCCCTCCACTTT
V gene: TRBV6-5
J gene: TRBJ1-6
D gene: .
clone size: .

CDR3 protein: CAISDRTGKETQYF
CDR3 DNA: TGTGCCATCAGTGATAGGACAGGGAAGGAGACCCAGTACTTC
V gene: TRBV10-3
J gene: TRBJ2-5
D gene: TRBD1
clone size: .

CDR3 protein: CSVDFRQGPRRAFF
CDR3 DNA: TGCAGCGTTGACTTTCGACAGGGGCCCCGACGAGCTTTCTTT
V gene: TRBV29-1
J gene: TRBJ1-1
D gene: TRBD1
clone size: .

CDR3 protein: CAIRQGLNYGYTF
CDR3 DNA: TGTGCCATCCGCCAGGGGTTAAACTATGGCTACACCTTC
V gene: TRBV2
J gene: TRBJ1-2
D gene: .
clone size: .

CDR3 protein: CASSQEGRDQGAGNTIYF
CDR3 DNA: TGCGCCAGCAGCCAAGAGGGCAGGGACCAAGGGGCTGGAAACACCATATATTTT
V gene: TRBV4-1
J gene: TRBJ1-3
D gene: .
clone size: .

CDR3 protein: CASSQTRGAEAFF
CDR3 DNA: TGCGCCAGCAGCCAAACAAGAGGCGCTGAAGCTTTCTTT
V gene: TRBV5-1
J gene: TRBJ1-1
D gene: .
clone size: .

CDR3 protein: CASSQMGSPLHF
CDR3 DNA: TGTGCCAGCAGCCAGATGGGATCACCCCTCCACTTT
V gene: TRBV3-1/TRBV3-2
J gene: TRBJ1-6
D gene: .
clone size: .

CDR3 protein: CASRTGGTEAFF
CDR3 DNA: TGTGCCAGCAGGACAGGGGGCACTGAAGCTTTCTTT
V gene: TRBV6-5
J gene: TRBJ1-1
D gene: TRBD1
clone size: .

CDR3 protein: CASSSRRGEIYEQYF
CDR3 DNA: TGTGCCAGCAGCTCCCGCCGGGGAGAGATCTACGAGCAGTACTTC
V gene: TRBV7-9
J gene: TRBJ2-7
D gene: .
clone size: .

CDR3 protein: CATSRDSQFQETQYF
CDR3 DNA: TGTGCCACCAGCAGAGATAGCCAGTTCCAAGAGACCCAGTACTTC
V gene: TRBV15
J gene: TRBJ2-5
D gene: .
clone size: once